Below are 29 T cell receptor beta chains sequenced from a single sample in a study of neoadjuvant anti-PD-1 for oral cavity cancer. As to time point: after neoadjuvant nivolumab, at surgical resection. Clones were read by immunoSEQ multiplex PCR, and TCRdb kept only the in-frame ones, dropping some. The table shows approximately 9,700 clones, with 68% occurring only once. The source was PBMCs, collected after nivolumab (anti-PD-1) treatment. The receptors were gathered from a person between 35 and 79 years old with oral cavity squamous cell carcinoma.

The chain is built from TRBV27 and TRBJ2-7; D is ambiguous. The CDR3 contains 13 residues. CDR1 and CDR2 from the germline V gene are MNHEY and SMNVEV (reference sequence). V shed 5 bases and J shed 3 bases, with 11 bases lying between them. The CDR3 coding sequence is TGTGCCAGCAGTCCCACATGGCGCTACGAGCAGTACTTC. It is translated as CASSPTWRYEQYF.

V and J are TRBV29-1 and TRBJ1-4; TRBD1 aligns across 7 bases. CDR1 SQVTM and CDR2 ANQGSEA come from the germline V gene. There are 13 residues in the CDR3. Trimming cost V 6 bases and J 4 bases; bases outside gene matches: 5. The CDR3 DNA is TGCAGCGTCCCGGGACAGTTTAATGAAAAACTGTTTTTT. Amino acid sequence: CSVPGQFNEKLFF.

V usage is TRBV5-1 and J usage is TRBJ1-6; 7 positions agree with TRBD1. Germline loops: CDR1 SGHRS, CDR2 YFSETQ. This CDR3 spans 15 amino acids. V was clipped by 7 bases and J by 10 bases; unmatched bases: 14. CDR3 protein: CASAPTGQVRSPLHF. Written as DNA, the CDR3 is TGCGCCAGCGCCCCGACCGGACAGGTCAGGTCACCCCTCCACTTT.

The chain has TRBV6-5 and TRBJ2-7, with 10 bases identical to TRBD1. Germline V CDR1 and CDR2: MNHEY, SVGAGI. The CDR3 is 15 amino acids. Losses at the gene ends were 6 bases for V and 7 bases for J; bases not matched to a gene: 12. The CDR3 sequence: CASRLPGTGDQEQYF. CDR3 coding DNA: TGTGCCAGCAGACTCCCCGGGACAGGGGACCAGGAGCAGTACTTC.

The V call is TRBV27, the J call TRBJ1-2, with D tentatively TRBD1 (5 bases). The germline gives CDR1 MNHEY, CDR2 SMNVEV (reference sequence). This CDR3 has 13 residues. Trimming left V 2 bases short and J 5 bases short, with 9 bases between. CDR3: CASSLKGIYGYTF. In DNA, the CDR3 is TGTGCCAGCAGTTTAAAGGGGATATATGGCTACACCTTC.

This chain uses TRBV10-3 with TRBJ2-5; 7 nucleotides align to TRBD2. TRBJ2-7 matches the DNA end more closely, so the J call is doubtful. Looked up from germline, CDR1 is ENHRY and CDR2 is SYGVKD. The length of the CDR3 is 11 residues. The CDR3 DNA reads TGTGCCATCAGGGGGGAGGGCGAGCAGTACTTC. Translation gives CAIRGEGEQYF.

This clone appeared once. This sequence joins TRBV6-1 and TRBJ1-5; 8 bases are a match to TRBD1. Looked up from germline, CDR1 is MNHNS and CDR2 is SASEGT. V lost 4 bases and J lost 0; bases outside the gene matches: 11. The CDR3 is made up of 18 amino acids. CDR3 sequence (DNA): TGTGCCAGCAGTGCCCGGGACAGGTTCGATGTTAGCAATCAGCCCCAGCATTTT. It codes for CASSARDRFDVSNQPQHF.

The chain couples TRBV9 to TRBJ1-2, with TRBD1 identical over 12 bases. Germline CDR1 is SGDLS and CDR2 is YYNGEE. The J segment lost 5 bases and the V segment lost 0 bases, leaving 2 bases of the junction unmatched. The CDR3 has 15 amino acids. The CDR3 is CASSVGDRGLYGYTF. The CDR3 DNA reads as TGTGCCAGCAGCGTAGGGGACAGGGGGCTGTATGGCTACACCTTC.

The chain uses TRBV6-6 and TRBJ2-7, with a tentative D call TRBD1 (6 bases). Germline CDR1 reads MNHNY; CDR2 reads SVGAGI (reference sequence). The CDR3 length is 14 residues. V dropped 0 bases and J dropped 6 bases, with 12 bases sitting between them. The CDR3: CASSYSYRAGEQYF. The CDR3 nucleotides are TGTGCCAGCAGTTACTCATACAGGGCGGGCGAGCAGTACTTC.

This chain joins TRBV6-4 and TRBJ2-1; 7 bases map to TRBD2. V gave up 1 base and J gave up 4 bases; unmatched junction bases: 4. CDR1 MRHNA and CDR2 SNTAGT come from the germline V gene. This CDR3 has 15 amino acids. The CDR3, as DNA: TGTGCCAGCAGTGACTTTGCGGGGGAATACAATGAGCAGTTCTTC. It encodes CASSDFAGEYNEQFF.

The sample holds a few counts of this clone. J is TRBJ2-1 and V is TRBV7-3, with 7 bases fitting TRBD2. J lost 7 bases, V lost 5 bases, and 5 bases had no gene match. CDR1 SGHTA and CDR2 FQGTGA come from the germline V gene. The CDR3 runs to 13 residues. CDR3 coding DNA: TGTGCCAGCAGCCAAAGGGAGGGGAATGAGCAGTTCTTC. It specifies CASSQREGNEQFF.

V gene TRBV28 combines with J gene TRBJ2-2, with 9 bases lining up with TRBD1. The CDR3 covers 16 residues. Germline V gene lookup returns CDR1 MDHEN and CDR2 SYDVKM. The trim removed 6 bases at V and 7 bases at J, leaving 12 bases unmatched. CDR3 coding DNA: TGTGCCAGCAGCTCAGCCGGACAGGGGCGTAGCGGGGAGCTGTTTTTT. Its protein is CASSSAGQGRSGELFF.

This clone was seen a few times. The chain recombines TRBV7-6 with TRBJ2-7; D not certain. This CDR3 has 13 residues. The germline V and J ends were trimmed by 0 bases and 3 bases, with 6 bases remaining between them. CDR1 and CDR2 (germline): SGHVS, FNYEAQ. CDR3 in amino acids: CASSLAGIYEQYF. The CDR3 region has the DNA TGTGCCAGCAGCTTAGCCGGAATCTACGAGCAGTACTTC. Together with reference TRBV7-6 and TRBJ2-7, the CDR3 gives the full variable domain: GAGVSQSPRYKVTKRGQDVALRCDPISGHVSLYWYRQALGQGPEFLTYFNYEAQQDKSGLPNDRFSAERPEGSISTLTIQRTEQRDSAMYRCASSLAGIYEQYFGPGTRLTVT.

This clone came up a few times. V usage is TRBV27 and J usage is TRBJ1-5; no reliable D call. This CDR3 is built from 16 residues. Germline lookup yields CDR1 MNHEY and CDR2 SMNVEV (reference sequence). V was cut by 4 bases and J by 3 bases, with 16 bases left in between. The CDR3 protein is CASSSSWAGTNQPQHF. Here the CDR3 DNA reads TGTGCCAGCAGTTCTTCTTGGGCGGGTACCAATCAGCCCCAGCATTTT.

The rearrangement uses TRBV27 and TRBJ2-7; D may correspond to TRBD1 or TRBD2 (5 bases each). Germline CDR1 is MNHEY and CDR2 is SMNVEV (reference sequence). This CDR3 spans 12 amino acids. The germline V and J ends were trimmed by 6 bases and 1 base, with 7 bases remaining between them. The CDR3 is CASRGPSYEQYF. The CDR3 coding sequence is TGTGCCAGCAGGGGACCTTCCTACGAGCAGTACTTC.

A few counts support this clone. The CDR3 region has the DNA TGTGCCAGCAGTCCGGGACAGTTCTCTTTGAATGAAAAACTGTTTTTT. Protein product: CASSPGQFSLNEKLFF. The J gene is TRBJ1-4, the V gene TRBV27; TRBD1 matches at 7 bases. Germline CDR1 MNHEY, CDR2 SMNVEV (reference sequence). The CDR3 covers 16 residues. V shed 5 bases and J 5 bases; nucleotides not matched to a gene: 11. Full variable domain (missing parts from reference TRBV27 and TRBJ1-4): EAQVTQNPRYLITVTGKKLTVTCSQNMNHEYMSWYRQDPGLGLRQIYYSMNVEVTDKGDVPEGYKVSRKEKRNFPLILESPSPNQTSLYFCASSPGQFSLNEKLFFGSGTQLSVL.

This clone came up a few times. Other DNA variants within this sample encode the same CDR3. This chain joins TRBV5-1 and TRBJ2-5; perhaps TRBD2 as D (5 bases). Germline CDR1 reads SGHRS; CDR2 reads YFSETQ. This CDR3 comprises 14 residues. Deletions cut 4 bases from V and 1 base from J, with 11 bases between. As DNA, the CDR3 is TGCGCCAGCAGCGCCGCGGGCAGCCAAGAGACCCAGTACTTC. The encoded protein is CASSAAGSQETQYF.

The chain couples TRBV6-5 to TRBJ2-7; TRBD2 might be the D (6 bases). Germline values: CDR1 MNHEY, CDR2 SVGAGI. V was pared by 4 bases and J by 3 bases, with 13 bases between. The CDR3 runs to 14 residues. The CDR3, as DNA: TGTGCCAGCAGTTTCGGGACTGGGGACTACGAGCAGTACTTC. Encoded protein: CASSFGTGDYEQYF.

The CDR3 loop is CASSPGSTGREQFF. The CDR3 DNA is TGTGCCAGCAGCCCGGGAAGTACGGGTCGTGAGCAGTTCTTC. The chain is built from TRBV5-6 and TRBJ2-1, with D tentatively TRBD2 (5 bases). From germline, CDR1 is SGHDT and CDR2 YYEEEE. The CDR3 is made up of 14 amino acids. Deletions cut 4 bases from V and 9 bases from J, with 17 bases between.

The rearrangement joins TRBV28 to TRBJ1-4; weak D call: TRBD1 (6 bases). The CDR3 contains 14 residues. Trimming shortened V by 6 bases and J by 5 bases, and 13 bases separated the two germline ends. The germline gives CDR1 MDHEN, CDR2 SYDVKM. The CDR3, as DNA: TGTGCCAGCAGGATATGGGGGGGCAATGAAAAACTGTTTTTT. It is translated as CASRIWGGNEKLFF.

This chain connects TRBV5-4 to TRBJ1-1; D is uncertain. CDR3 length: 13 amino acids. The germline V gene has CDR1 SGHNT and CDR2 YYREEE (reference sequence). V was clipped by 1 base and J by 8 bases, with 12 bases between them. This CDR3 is CASSLMNGLEAFF. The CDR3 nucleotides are TGTGCCAGCAGCTTGATGAATGGCCTAGAAGCTTTCTTT.

CDR3 DNA: TGTGCCAGCAGCCCTCCCGGGACTAGCGGGAGGGGGCCCACAGATACGCAGTATTTT. It translates to CASSPPGTSGRGPTDTQYF. The chain uses TRBV5-4 and TRBJ2-3; TRBD2 matches at 16 bases. Losses at the gene ends were 4 bases for V and 2 bases for J; bases not matched to a gene: 10. Germline CDR1 is SGHNT and CDR2 is YYREEE (reference sequence). This CDR3 is built from 19 residues.

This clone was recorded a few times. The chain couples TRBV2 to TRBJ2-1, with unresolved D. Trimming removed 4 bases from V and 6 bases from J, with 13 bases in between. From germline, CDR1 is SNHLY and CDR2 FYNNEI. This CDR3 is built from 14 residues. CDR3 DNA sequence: TGTGCCAGCAGTGTAGGGCTAGACTTCAATGAGCAGTTCTTC. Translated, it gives CASSVGLDFNEQFF. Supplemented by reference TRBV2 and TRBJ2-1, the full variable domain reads EPEVTQTPSHQVTQMGQEVILRCVPISNHLYFYWYRQILGQKVEFLVSFYNNEISEKSEIFDDQFSVERPDGSNFTLKIRSTKLEDSAMYFCASSVGLDFNEQFFGPGTRLTVL.

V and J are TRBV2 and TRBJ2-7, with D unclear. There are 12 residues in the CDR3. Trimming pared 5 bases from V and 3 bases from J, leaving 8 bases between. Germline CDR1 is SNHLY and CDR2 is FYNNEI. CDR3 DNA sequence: TGTGCCAGCAGTTCCCTCGGCTACGAGCAGTACTTC. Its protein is CASSSLGYEQYF.

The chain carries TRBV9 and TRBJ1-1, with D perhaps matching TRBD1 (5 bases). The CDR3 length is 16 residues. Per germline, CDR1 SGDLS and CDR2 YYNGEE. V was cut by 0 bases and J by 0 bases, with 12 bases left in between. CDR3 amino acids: CASSVGTSWMNTEAFF. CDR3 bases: TGTGCCAGCAGCGTAGGGACATCCTGGATGAACACTGAAGCTTTCTTT.

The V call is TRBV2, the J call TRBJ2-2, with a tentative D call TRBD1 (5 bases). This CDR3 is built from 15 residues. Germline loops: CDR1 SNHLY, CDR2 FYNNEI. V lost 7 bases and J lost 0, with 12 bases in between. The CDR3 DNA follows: TGTGCCAGCACCCACGGCAGGGCGAACACCGGGGAGCTGTTTTTT. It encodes CASTHGRANTGELFF.

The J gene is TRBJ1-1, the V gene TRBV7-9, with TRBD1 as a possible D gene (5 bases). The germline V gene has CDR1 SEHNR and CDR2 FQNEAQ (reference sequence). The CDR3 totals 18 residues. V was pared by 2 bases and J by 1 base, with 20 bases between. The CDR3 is CASSLYVGRGPKNTEAFF. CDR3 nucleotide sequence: TGTGCCAGCAGCTTATATGTTGGTCGGGGACCGAAGAACACTGAAGCTTTCTTT.

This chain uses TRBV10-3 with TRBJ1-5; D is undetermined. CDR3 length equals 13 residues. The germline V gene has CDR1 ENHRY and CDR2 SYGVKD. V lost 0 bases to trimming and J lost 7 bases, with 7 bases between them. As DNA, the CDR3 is TGTGCCATCAGTGAGTCGACACGGCAGCCCCAGCATTTT. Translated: CAISESTRQPQHF.

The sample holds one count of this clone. The CDR3 nucleotides read TGTGCCACCCGTCTAGCGGGGAACTACAATGAGCAGTTCTTC. As protein: CATRLAGNYNEQFF. This chain links TRBV6-1 with TRBJ2-1, with 9 bases matching TRBD2. V gave up 10 bases and J gave up 3 bases; unmatched junction bases: 7. The CDR3 has 14 residues. CDR1 and CDR2 (germline): MNHNS, SASEGT.